The present entry profiles one TCR beta chain with its context. Antigen unknown. This specimen comes from a study of a mutant IDH1 vaccine in newly diagnosed glioma. Study at large: Onset of vaccination occurred 4-6 weeks following radiotherapy alone, or with temozolomide cycles.

The table came from immunoSEQ multiplex PCR; TCRdb's copy has only in-frame clones and leaves some out. This sample has approximately 37,000 clones, with about 56% found just once. Noted time point: week 5, during vaccination. The content of each vaccine dose was 300 ug of mutant IDH1 20-mer peptide, and topical imiquimod accompanied it. Astrocytomas that were new, WHO grade 3 or 4, IDH1-mutant and ATRX-lost were present in the donors. The CDR3 length is 13 residues. V lost 7 bases, J lost 1 base, and 11 bases lay in between. Per the germline V gene, CDR1 is SGHTS and CDR2 is YDEGEE. The chain links TRBV5-8 to TRBJ1-1; tentatively, D is TRBD1 (6 bases). This receptor was taken from a woman under 30 with glioma. The input for sequencing was PBMCs, taken from a glioma patient whose treatment included an IDH1 peptide vaccine. CDR3 region: CASPRTENTEAFF. The CDR3 DNA is TGTGCCAGCCCCAGGACAGAGAACACTGAAGCTTTCTTT.